This TCR beta chain was identified during a study of cytomegalovirus exposure and HLA in healthy donors. Regarding the study as a whole: Previous analysis showed most TCR beta V segments were productive about 87% or about 30% of the time.

The CDR3 consists of 17 residues. CDR1 SGHNT and CDR2 YYREEE come from the germline V gene (reference sequence). V lost 1 base, J lost 0 bases, and 16 bases lay in between. The PCR made use of 60 Vbeta and 13 Jbeta primers. Produced via immunoSEQ multiplex PCR; TCRdb's table is partial and in-frame only. The repertoire holds over 85,000 clones, with 70% to 90% as singletons. As concerns this clone: Antigen: not known.

This receptor was taken from a middle-aged man in good health and CMV-seronegative. The chain combines TRBV5-4 with TRBJ1-2, with D possibly matching TRBD1 (5 bases). Source material: PBMCs. The CDR3 loop reads CASSLSEYRLPNYGYTF. Here the CDR3 DNA reads TGTGCCAGCAGCTTGTCGGAATACAGGCTTCCTAACTATGGCTACACCTTC.